Listed below are T cell receptor beta chains from one sample, sequenced in a study of OX40 agonist ivuxolimab in advanced cancers. Profiling relied on immunoSEQ multiplex PCR, and the TCRdb table lists in-frame clones only, not all of them. The sample lists approximately 51,000 clones, over 75% occurring once. This sample comprised CD4+ or CD8+ T cells sorted from blood, obtained in a trial of the OX40 agonist ivuxolimab. The origin of the receptors is an adult with an advanced solid tumor such as melanoma, head and neck, liver or kidney cancer. CDR3s include the opening cysteine and the closing phenylalanine or tryptophan. A D gene is named only where the DNA matches it firmly. Clone sizes are given selectively: once, few, many, or a class where the clone is expanded.

clone_size: once
d_call: -
j_call: TRBJ2-1
v_call: TRBV5-1
cdr3_aa: CANSAPALTNEQFF
cdr3_nt: TGCGCCAACAGCGCCCCGGCCCTCACAAATGAGCAGTTCTTC

clone_size: -
d_call: -
j_call: TRBJ1-5
v_call: TRBV12-5
cdr3_aa: CASGPGEGGGNQPQHF
cdr3_nt: TGTGCTAGTGGTCCGGGGGAGGGAGGGGGGAATCAGCCCCAGCATTTT

clone_size: -
d_call: -
j_call: TRBJ1-1
v_call: TRBV5-1
cdr3_aa: CASSLTAGLKNTEAFF
cdr3_nt: TGCGCCAGCAGCTTGACGGCAGGGTTAAAGAACACTGAAGCTTTCTTT

clone_size: medium-sized
d_call: -
j_call: TRBJ2-7
v_call: TRBV27
cdr3_aa: CASRVSGHQAYEQYF
cdr3_nt: TGTGCCAGCAGAGTTTCCGGACACCAAGCCTACGAGCAGTACTTC

clone_size: once
d_call: TRBD2
j_call: TRBJ2-3
v_call: TRBV10-1
cdr3_aa: CASSEAKAGAGDTQYF
cdr3_nt: TGCGCCAGCAGTGAGGCCAAAGCGGGAGCGGGAGATACGCAGTATTTT

clone_size: -
d_call: -
j_call: TRBJ2-7
v_call: TRBV28
cdr3_aa: CASSSGSSYEQYF
cdr3_nt: TGTGCCAGCAGTTCTGGCAGTAGCTACGAGCAGTACTTC

clone_size: once
d_call: TRBD2
j_call: TRBJ2-1
v_call: TRBV10-3
cdr3_aa: CAISDASGEQFF
cdr3_nt: TGTGCCATCAGTGATGCTAGCGGTGAGCAGTTCTTC

clone_size: -
d_call: -
j_call: TRBJ2-2
v_call: TRBV19
cdr3_aa: CASNREPGELFF
cdr3_nt: TGTGCCAGTAATCGGGAACCCGGGGAGCTGTTTTTT

clone_size: -
d_call: -
j_call: TRBJ2-1
v_call: TRBV7-3
cdr3_aa: CASSLIQGTYNEQFF
cdr3_nt: TGTGCCAGCAGCTTAATACAGGGAACCTACAATGAGCAGTTCTTC

clone_size: once
d_call: -
j_call: TRBJ2-1
v_call: TRBV7-8
cdr3_aa: CASSLVPTRSFGQFF
cdr3_nt: TGTGCCAGCAGCTTAGTCCCAACGAGGAGTTTCGGGCAGTTCTTC

clone_size: -
d_call: -
j_call: TRBJ2-1
v_call: TRBV21-1
cdr3_aa: CASRFLLAGGNNEQFF
cdr3_nt: TGTGCCAGCAGATTTCTATTAGCGGGAGGCAACAATGAGCAGTTCTTC

clone_size: -
d_call: TRBD2
j_call: TRBJ2-3
v_call: TRBV6-5
cdr3_aa: CASSYLSGRTGATQYF
cdr3_nt: TGTGCCAGCAGTTATCTCAGCGGGAGGACCGGTGCGACGCAGTATTTT

clone_size: -
d_call: -
j_call: TRBJ2-7
v_call: TRBV7-8
cdr3_aa: CASSLSRRTYEQYF
cdr3_nt: TGTGCCAGCAGCTTATCTCGGCGCACTTACGAGCAGTACTTC

clone_size: -
d_call: TRBD2
j_call: TRBJ2-7
v_call: TRBV27
cdr3_aa: CASSLTLAGPYEQYF
cdr3_nt: TGTGCCAGCAGTCTTACCCTAGCGGGTCCCTACGAGCAGTACTTC

clone_size: -
d_call: -
j_call: TRBJ2-5
v_call: TRBV6-5
cdr3_aa: CASSLKGGGETQYF
cdr3_nt: TGTGCCAGCAGTCTAAAGGGAGGCGGGGAGACCCAGTACTTC

clone_size: -
d_call: -
j_call: TRBJ1-3
v_call: TRBV27
cdr3_aa: CASSLGANLGNTIYF
cdr3_nt: TGTGCCAGCAGTTTAGGGGCAAACCTTGGAAACACCATATATTTT

clone_size: -
d_call: -
j_call: TRBJ1-2
v_call: TRBV5-4
cdr3_aa: CASSLVGFDYGYTF
cdr3_nt: TGTGCCAGCAGCTTGGTTGGGTTCGACTATGGCTACACCTTC

clone_size: -
d_call: -
j_call: TRBJ2-5
v_call: TRBV11-2
cdr3_aa: CASSLNPTSYWTQYF
cdr3_nt: TGTGCCAGCAGCTTAAACCCCACAAGTTATTGGACCCAGTACTTC

clone_size: -
d_call: TRBD1
j_call: TRBJ2-7
v_call: TRBV18
cdr3_aa: CASSPDRISEQYF
cdr3_nt: TGTGCCAGCTCACCGGACAGGATCTCCGAGCAGTACTTC

clone_size: medium-sized
d_call: -
j_call: TRBJ1-3
v_call: TRBV7-8
cdr3_aa: CASSLVPRGTGNTIYF
cdr3_nt: TGTGCCAGCAGCTTAGTTCCACGAGGGACTGGAAACACCATATATTTT

clone_size: -
d_call: -
j_call: TRBJ1-6
v_call: TRBV9
cdr3_aa: CASSGDRLSSYNSPLHF
cdr3_nt: TGTGCCAGCAGCGGTGACAGGCTCAGCTCCTATAATTCACCCCTCCACTTT

clone_size: -
d_call: TRBD1
j_call: TRBJ2-7
v_call: TRBV6-5
cdr3_aa: CASSALTGTYEQYF
cdr3_nt: TGTGCCAGCAGTGCTCTGACAGGGACCTACGAGCAGTACTTC

clone_size: -
d_call: -
j_call: TRBJ1-2
v_call: TRBV27
cdr3_aa: CASSSVGDGYTF
cdr3_nt: TGTGCCAGCAGTAGTGTAGGGGATGGCTACACCTTC

clone_size: -
d_call: -
j_call: TRBJ2-7
v_call: TRBV27
cdr3_aa: CASSENPGTPNYEQYF
cdr3_nt: TGTGCCAGCAGCGAAAATCCCGGGACACCAAACTACGAGCAGTACTTC

clone_size: -
d_call: -
j_call: TRBJ1-1
v_call: TRBV10-2
cdr3_aa: CASSESGPNTEAFF
cdr3_nt: TGCGCCAGCAGTGAGTCGGGTCCGAACACTGAAGCTTTCTTT

clone_size: -
d_call: -
j_call: TRBJ1-1
v_call: TRBV28
cdr3_aa: CASSSPGLLGEAFF
cdr3_nt: TGTGCCAGCAGTTCCCCCGGGTTATTGGGTGAAGCTTTCTTT

clone_size: -
d_call: -
j_call: TRBJ2-1
v_call: TRBV2
cdr3_aa: CASSMDYYNEQFF
cdr3_nt: TGTGCCAGCAGTATGGACTATTACAATGAGCAGTTCTTC

clone_size: few
d_call: -
j_call: TRBJ2-7
v_call: TRBV20-1
cdr3_aa: CSVGYEQYF
cdr3_nt: TGCAGTGTAGGGTACGAGCAGTACTTC

clone_size: -
d_call: -
j_call: TRBJ2-3
v_call: TRBV27
cdr3_aa: CASSLLSLADTQYF
cdr3_nt: TGTGCCAGCAGTTTATTATCGTTGGCCGATACGCAGTATTTT

clone_size: -
d_call: TRBD1
j_call: TRBJ1-5
v_call: TRBV5-1
cdr3_aa: CASSPGDRVINQPQHF
cdr3_nt: TGCGCCAGCAGCCCGGGGGACAGGGTAATTAATCAGCCCCAGCATTTT

clone_size: few
d_call: -
j_call: TRBJ1-4
v_call: TRBV9
cdr3_aa: CASSVGEGREKLFF
cdr3_nt: TGTGCCAGCAGCGTAGGGGAGGGGCGCGAAAAACTGTTTTTT

clone_size: few
d_call: -
j_call: TRBJ1-6
v_call: TRBV2
cdr3_aa: CASGGQGGSPLHF
cdr3_nt: TGTGCCAGCGGGGGGCAGGGTGGATCACCCCTCCACTTT

clone_size: -
d_call: TRBD2
j_call: TRBJ2-5
v_call: TRBV2
cdr3_aa: CASQEREEETQYF
cdr3_nt: TGTGCCAGCCAAGAGCGGGAGGAAGAGACCCAGTACTTC

clone_size: -
d_call: TRBD2
j_call: TRBJ2-7
v_call: TRBV23-1
cdr3_aa: CASRAGLLYEQYF
cdr3_nt: TGCGCCAGCAGGGCGGGACTATTGTACGAGCAGTACTTC

clone_size: -
d_call: -
j_call: TRBJ2-1
v_call: TRBV14
cdr3_aa: CASSQLVLSTNEQFF
cdr3_nt: TGTGCCAGCAGCCAATTAGTCCTATCGACCAATGAGCAGTTCTTC

clone_size: -
d_call: TRBD1
j_call: TRBJ1-1
v_call: TRBV5-1
cdr3_aa: CASSLLPTGGAAEAFF
cdr3_nt: TGCGCCAGCAGCCTCCTACCCACAGGGGGCGCGGCTGAAGCTTTCTTT

clone_size: -
d_call: TRBD2
j_call: TRBJ2-1
v_call: TRBV6-4
cdr3_aa: CASSERTSGNEQFF
cdr3_nt: TGTGCCAGCAGTGAAAGGACTAGCGGGAATGAGCAGTTCTTC

clone_size: -
d_call: -
j_call: TRBJ1-2
v_call: TRBV19
cdr3_aa: CASSPNREVGAGGYTF
cdr3_nt: TGTGCCAGTAGTCCTAACAGGGAAGTCGGGGCGGGTGGCTACACCTTC

clone_size: -
d_call: -
j_call: TRBJ1-2
v_call: TRBV28
cdr3_aa: CASRATRGENYGYTF
cdr3_nt: TGTGCCAGCAGGGCAACTCGGGGGGAAAACTATGGCTACACCTTC

clone_size: -
d_call: -
j_call: TRBJ2-5
v_call: TRBV18
cdr3_aa: CASSPTTGIRTQYF
cdr3_nt: TGTGCCAGCTCACCGACGACTGGAATTCGAACCCAGTACTTC

clone_size: -
d_call: -
j_call: TRBJ1-1
v_call: TRBV5-1
cdr3_aa: CASSLGGGAVSNTEAFF
cdr3_nt: TGCGCCAGCAGCTTGGGTGGGGGCGCGGTCTCGAACACTGAAGCTTTCTTT